The 7 T cell receptor beta chains presented below share a single source sample, sequenced in a study of response to subunit inactivated influenza vaccine. One entry per CDR3 protein, called by TCRdb with MiXCR from the RT-PCR reads. The sample lists roughly 650,000 distinct CDR3 sequences, around a sixth occurring once. The source was PBMCs from blood, collected roughly 12 days after vaccination. Receptors originate from a man in his fifties or sixties who received an inactivated influenza vaccine.

This clonotype was observed a few times. This rearrangement joins TRBV12-3 or TRBV12-4 to TRBJ2-1, with 8 bases lining up with TRBD2. This CDR3 region has 18 residues. The V gene end was trimmed by 3 bases and the J gene end by 6 bases; junction bases not matched to a gene: 16. This chain's CDR3 is CASSFRATQSGSPNEQFF. The CDR3, as DNA: TGTGCCAGCAGTTTTAGGGCCACCCAAAGCGGGAGCCCCAATGAGCAGTTCTTC.

V is TRBV20-1 and J is TRBJ2-7; 11 bases map to TRBD2. Germline-derived CDR1 and CDR2 are DFQATT and SNEGSKA (reference sequence). The CDR3 is made up of 15 amino acids. The junction had 6 bases not matched to a gene; V was cut back by 3 bases and J by 2 bases. Written as DNA, the CDR3 is TGCAGTGCTAGTGCGGGACTAGCGGTAACCTACGAGCAGTACTTC. Translated: CSASAGLAVTYEQYF.

This chain uses TRBV20-1 with TRBJ2-1, with D tentatively TRBD1 (7 bases). In germline, CDR1 is DFQATT, CDR2 SNEGSKA (reference sequence). Trimming removed 4 bases at V and 4 bases at J, with 23 bases between. CDR3 length equals 17 residues. The CDR3 bases are TGCAGTGCTACAGGGGGGCTGATGCTAGGGGAATACAATGAGCAGTTCTTC. This codes for CSATGGLMLGEYNEQFF.

This clonotype was recorded a few times. At one end, the junction sequence differs from germline, possibly due to a read error. V and J are TRBV10-3 and TRBJ1-3, with D perhaps TRBD1 (5 bases). This CDR3 comprises 15 residues. Germline V CDR1 and CDR2: ENHRY, SYGVKD. The CDR3 DNA sequence: TGCGCCGCAGACCAGGGTGCATCCTCTGGAAACACCATATATTTT. As protein: CAADQGASSGNTIYF.

The CDR3 DNA reads TGCGCCAGCAGCCAAGAGGCAGGGCGGGCAGATACGCAGTATTTT. It translates to CASSQEAGRADTQYF. This sequence joins TRBV4-3 and TRBJ2-3; D is tentatively TRBD1 or TRBD2 (5 bases each). The V gene's germline CDR1 is LGHNA and CDR2 YSLEER. The V end was cut by 0 bases, the J end by 4 bases, with 11 bases between. CDR3 size: 15 residues.

This clonotype was detected many times. CDR3 protein: CSVMTSADTQYF. DNA of the CDR3: TGCAGTGTCATGACTAGCGCAGATACGCAGTATTTT. The chain uses TRBV20-1 and TRBJ2-3, with TRBD2 matching over 8 bases. The ends lost 7 bases at V and 4 bases at J; junction bases unmatched: 4. This CDR3 spans 12 amino acids. Germline V gene sequence: CDR1 DFQATT, CDR2 SNEGSKA (reference sequence).

In this sample, this clonotype turned up a few times. This chain links TRBV7-9 with TRBJ2-7, with 8 positions matching TRBD1. The CDR3 spans 16 residues. V shed 5 bases and J 5 bases; nucleotides not matched to a gene: 14. CDR1 SEHNR and CDR2 FQNEAQ come from the germline V gene (reference sequence). In DNA, the CDR3 is TGTGCCAGCAGCCCCCCCACCTGGGGCAGGGGGCACGAGCAGTACTTC. This sequence encodes CASSPPTWGRGHEQYF.